This record looks at one T cell receptor (beta chain) sequence and its context. The antigen remains undetermined. The entry originates in a study of cytomegalovirus exposure and HLA in healthy donors. J gave up 4 bases and V 3 bases, and 6 bases lay outside the gene matches. The CDR3 totals 16 residues. CDR1 SGHNT and CDR2 YYREEE come from the germline V gene (reference sequence). Study outcomes and limitations: Reports described diagnosis of cytomegalovirus status by the classifier as highly specific and sensitive. Roughly even sequencing depth across donors was the assumption behind the presence/absence analyses. Across HLA loci, a later analysis found differing TCR association rates, with DRB1 most and HLA-C fewest.

60 Vbeta and 13 Jbeta primers were used in PCR. In the source study's methods: An analysis that came later counted approximately 76 million unique TCR beta chains, approximately 9.9 million shared. Clones were sequenced by immunoSEQ multiplex PCR, and TCRdb holds only the in-frame ones, with some missing. V, J and clone size are taken as reported in that table, and D and trimming were inferred from the DNA itself. The sample lists some 120,000 clones; 75% to 85% were seen once. Sequenced: PBMCs. J is TRBJ2-7 and V is TRBV5-4; TRBD2 matches 14 bases. This TCR came from a man aged 40-49 years in good health and CMV-seronegative. The CDR3 sequence is CASSSGTSGSYYEQYF. In DNA, the CDR3 is TGTGCCAGCAGCTCCGGGACTAGCGGGAGTTATTACGAGCAGTACTTC.